This is a list of T cell receptor beta chains from one sample in a study of blood T cell repertoires in COVID-19. Assay: immunoSEQ multiplex PCR; the TCRdb copy retains only in-frame clones and omits some. Of hundreds of thousands of clones in the sample, 86% were seen once. The sequenced sample consisted of peripheral blood. The receptors come from a woman aged 70-85 years with COVID-19, enrolled during active disease. Both conserved end residues are part of each CDR3. The D gene is left open where the match is weak. A clone size is listed for some rows: how often the clone was seen (once, few, many), or a class if it is expanded.

J | length | size | D | V | CDR3 | DNA
TRBJ1-6 | 14 | - | TRBD1 | TRBV28 | CASSLGTGYSPLHF | TGTGCCAGCAGTTTAGGGACAGGGTATTCTCCCCTCCACTTT
TRBJ1-6 | 15 | - | TRBD1 | TRBV7-3 | CASSLWGQGQSPLHF | TGTGCCAGCAGCCTTTGGGGACAGGGTCAGTCACCCCTCCACTTT
TRBJ1-1 | 15 | - | TRBD1 | TRBV7-2 | CASSSDRGPGTEAFF | TGTGCCAGCAGCTCTGACAGGGGGCCCGGCACTGAAGCTTTCTTT
TRBJ1-6 | 13 | - | - | TRBV12-3/TRBV12-4 | CAIQGADNSPLHF | TGTGCCATACAGGGAGCCGATAATTCACCCCTCCACTTT
TRBJ1-1 | 14 | - | - | TRBV18 | CASSPLGRNTEAFF | TGTGCCAGCTCACCACTCGGGAGGAACACTGAAGCTTTCTTT
TRBJ1-6 | 15 | few | TRBD1 | TRBV6-5 | CASRRDRGPNSPLHF | TGTGCCAGCAGGCGTGACAGGGGACCTAATTCACCCCTCCACTTT
TRBJ2-7 | 14 | once | - | TRBV7-9 | CASSLGQSSYEQYF | TGTGCCAGCAGCTTAGGACAGAGCTCCTACGAGCAGTACTTC
TRBJ2-5 | 14 | - | - | TRBV6-1 | CASSETSLLSTQYF | TGTGCCAGCAGTGAAACCTCCCTATTATCGACCCAGTACTTC
TRBJ2-2 | 14 | - | TRBD1 | TRBV7-9 | CASLGGIMAGELFF | TGTGCCAGCCTAGGGGGCATTATGGCCGGGGAGCTGTTTTTT
TRBJ2-1 | 16 | - | - | TRBV7-6 | CASSYSLLAGRNEQFF | TGTGCCAGCAGCTACTCCCTATTAGCAGGGCGGAATGAGCAGTTCTTC
TRBJ2-3 | 13 | - | - | TRBV2 | CASSAGRADTQYF | TGTGCCAGCAGTGCGGGGAGAGCAGATACGCAGTATTTT
TRBJ1-6 | 12 | - | - | TRBV6-5 | CASSSAISPLHF | TGTGCCAGCAGTTCCGCGATTTCACCCCTCCACTTT
TRBJ2-5 | 17 | few | TRBD2 | TRBV5-1 | CASSLALSGGRQETQYF | TGCGCCAGCAGCTTGGCCTTGAGCGGGGGGCGGCAAGAGACCCAGTACTTC
TRBJ1-4 | 17 | - | TRBD1 | TRBV28 | CASSGDRGRATNEKLFF | TGTGCCAGCAGTGGAGACAGGGGGAGGGCGACTAATGAAAAACTGTTTTTT
TRBJ1-5 | 13 | - | TRBD1 | TRBV12-3/TRBV12-4 | CASSSGGDQPQHF | TGTGCCAGCAGCTCAGGGGGCGATCAGCCCCAGCATTTT
TRBJ1-2 | 13 | - | - | TRBV9 | CASSSGLTAGYTF | TGTGCCAGCAGCTCCGGATTGACAGCTGGCTACACCTTC
TRBJ2-1 | 17 | once | - | TRBV15 | CATSRDPGQGALNEQFF | TGTGCCACCAGCAGGGACCCGGGACAAGGGGCGTTGAATGAGCAGTTCTTC
TRBJ2-4 | 16 | - | - | TRBV28 | CASSLGPHDFWNIQYF | TGTGCCAGCAGTTTAGGGCCCCACGATTTTTGGAACATTCAGTACTTC
TRBJ2-2 | 16 | - | TRBD1 | TRBV23-1 | CASSLGSGGVPGELFF | TGCGCCAGCAGTCTAGGGTCAGGGGGCGTACCCGGGGAGCTGTTTTTT
TRBJ2-3 | 15 | - | - | TRBV24-1 | CATSGGGRVTDTQYF | TGTGCCACCAGTGGGGGGGGCAGGGTCACAGATACGCAGTATTTT
TRBJ2-7 | 16 | - | TRBD1 | TRBV6-2/TRBV6-3 | CASSYSPGQGDYEQYF | TGTGCCAGCAGTTACTCTCCGGGACAGGGGGACTACGAGCAGTACTTC
TRBJ2-3 | 15 | - | TRBD1 | TRBV6-5 | CASSYSGQGADTQYF | TGTGCCAGCAGTTACTCAGGACAGGGGGCAGATACGCAGTATTTT
TRBJ1-1 | 17 | - | - | TRBV5-4 | CASRSGGPSSMNTEAFF | TGTGCCAGCAGATCGGGGGGGCCCTCCTCGATGAACACTGAAGCTTTCTTT
TRBJ1-1 | 11 | - | - | TRBV7-9 | CASERNTEAFF | TGTGCCAGCGAGAGGAACACTGAAGCTTTCTTT
TRBJ2-1 | 13 | - | TRBD2 | TRBV3-1/TRBV3-2 | CASRRLAGEEQFF | TGTGCCAGCAGACGGCTAGCGGGGGAAGAGCAGTTCTTC
TRBJ1-3 | 15 | - | - | TRBV7-2 | CASSLAGGFGNTIYF | TGTGCCAGCAGCTTAGCTGGGGGCTTTGGAAACACCATATATTTT
TRBJ1-4 | 13 | - | - | TRBV4-1 | CASSRGENEKLFF | TGCGCCAGCAGCCGAGGTGAAAATGAAAAACTGTTTTTT